A selection of T cell receptor beta chains follows, all from one sample in a study of memory CD4+ T cells and cytomegalovirus serostatus. Using immunoSEQ multiplex PCR, the repertoire was profiled, and TCRdb retains in-frame clones only, with some absent. This sample has 25,000 to 35,000 clones, with around 72% found just once. Specimen: memory CD4+ T cells from blood. Receptor source: an adult in good health and CMV-seronegative. Both conserved end residues are part of each CDR3. D genes are given only for firm matches. Not all rows give a size; the values are once, few, many and, for expanded clones, a class.

d_gene	abundance	v_gene	j_gene	CDR3aa	CDR3nt
.	.	TRBV5-1	TRBJ2-3	CASSFAGDRTDTQYF	TGCGCCAGCAGCTTCGCGGGCGATCGGACAGATACGCAGTATTTT
.	once	TRBV7-2	TRBJ2-2	CASSWTPGTGELFF	TGTGCCAGCAGCTGGACCCCCGGGACCGGGGAGCTGTTTTTT
.	.	TRBV9	TRBJ2-2	CASSVAGNTNTGELFF	TGTGCCAGCAGCGTCGCGGGGAACACGAACACCGGGGAGCTGTTTTTT
TRBD1	.	TRBV7-2	TRBJ1-5	CASSLASGGNQPQHF	TGTGCCAGCAGCTTAGCTTCAGGGGGGAATCAGCCCCAGCATTTT
.	.	TRBV28	TRBJ2-2	CASTVSGTGELFF	TGTGCCAGCACCGTTAGTGGCACCGGGGAGCTGTTTTTT
.	few	TRBV21-1	TRBJ1-5	CASTPDRGVSSNQPQHF	TGTGCCAGCACCCCGGACAGGGGGGTGTCCAGCAATCAGCCCCAGCATTTT
TRBD1	.	TRBV6-1	TRBJ1-5	CASSETPGQGLAQHF	TGTGCCAGCAGTGAGACGCCGGGACAGGGGTTGGCCCAGCATTTT
TRBD1	.	TRBV2	TRBJ2-2	CASSEWDRGPGELFF	TGTGCCAGCAGTGAATGGGACAGGGGGCCCGGGGAGCTGTTTTTT
.	.	TRBV27	TRBJ1-3	CASSPREPGNTIYF	TGTGCCAGCAGCCCTAGGGAGCCTGGAAACACCATATATTTT
TRBD1	.	TRBV5-8	TRBJ2-1	CASSSTGAHDEQFF	TGTGCCAGCAGTTCCACAGGGGCCCACGATGAGCAGTTCTTC